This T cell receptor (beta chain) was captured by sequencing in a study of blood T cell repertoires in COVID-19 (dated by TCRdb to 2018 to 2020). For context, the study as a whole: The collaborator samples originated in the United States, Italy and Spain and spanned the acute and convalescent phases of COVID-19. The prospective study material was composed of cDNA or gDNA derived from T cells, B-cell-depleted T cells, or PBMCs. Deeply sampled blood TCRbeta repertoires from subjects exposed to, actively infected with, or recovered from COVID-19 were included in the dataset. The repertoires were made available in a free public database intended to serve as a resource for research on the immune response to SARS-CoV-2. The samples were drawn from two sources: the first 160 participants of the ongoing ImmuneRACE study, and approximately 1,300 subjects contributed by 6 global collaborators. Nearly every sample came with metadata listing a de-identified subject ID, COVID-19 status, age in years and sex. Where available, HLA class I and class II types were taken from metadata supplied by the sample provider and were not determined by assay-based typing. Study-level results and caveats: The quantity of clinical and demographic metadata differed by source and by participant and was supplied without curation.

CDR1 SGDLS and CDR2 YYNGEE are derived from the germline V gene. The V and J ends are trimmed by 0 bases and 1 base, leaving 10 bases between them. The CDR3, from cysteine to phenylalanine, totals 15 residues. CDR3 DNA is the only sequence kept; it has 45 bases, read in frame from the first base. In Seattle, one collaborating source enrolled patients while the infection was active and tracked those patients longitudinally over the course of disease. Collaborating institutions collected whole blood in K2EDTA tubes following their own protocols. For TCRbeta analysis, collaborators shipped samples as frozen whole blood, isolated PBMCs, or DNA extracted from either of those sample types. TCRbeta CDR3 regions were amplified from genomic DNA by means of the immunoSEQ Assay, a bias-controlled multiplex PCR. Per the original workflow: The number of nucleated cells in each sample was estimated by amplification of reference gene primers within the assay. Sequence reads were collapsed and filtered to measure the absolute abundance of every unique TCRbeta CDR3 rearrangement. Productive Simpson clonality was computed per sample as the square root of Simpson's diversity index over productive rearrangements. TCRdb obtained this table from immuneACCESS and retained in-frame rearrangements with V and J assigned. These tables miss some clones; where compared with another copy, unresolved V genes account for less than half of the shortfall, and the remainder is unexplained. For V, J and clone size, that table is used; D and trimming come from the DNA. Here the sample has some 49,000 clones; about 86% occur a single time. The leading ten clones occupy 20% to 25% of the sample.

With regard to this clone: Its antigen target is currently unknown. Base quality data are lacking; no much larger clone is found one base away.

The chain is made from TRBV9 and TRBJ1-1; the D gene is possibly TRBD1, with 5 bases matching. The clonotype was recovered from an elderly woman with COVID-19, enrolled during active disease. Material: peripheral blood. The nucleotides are TGTGCCAGCAGCGTAGCATGGGGCTCGAACACTGAAGCTTTCTTT. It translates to CASSVAWGSNTEAFF.